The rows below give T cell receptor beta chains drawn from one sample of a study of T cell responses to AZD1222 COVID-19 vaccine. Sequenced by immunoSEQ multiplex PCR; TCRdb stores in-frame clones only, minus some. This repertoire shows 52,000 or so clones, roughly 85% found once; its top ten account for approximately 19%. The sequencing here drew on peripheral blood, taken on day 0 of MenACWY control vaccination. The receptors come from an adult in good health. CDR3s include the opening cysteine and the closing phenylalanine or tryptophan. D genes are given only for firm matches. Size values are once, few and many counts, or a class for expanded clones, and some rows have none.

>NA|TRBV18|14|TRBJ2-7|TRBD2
CASSRLAGAYEQYF
TGTGCCAGCTCACGCCTAGCGGGAGCCTACGAGCAGTACTTC
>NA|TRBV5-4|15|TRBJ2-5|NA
CASSSRDSLQETQYF
TGTGCCAGCAGCTCCCGGGACTCTTTACAAGAGACCCAGTACTTC
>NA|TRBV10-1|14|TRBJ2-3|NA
CASSDGGGTDTQYF
TGCGCCAGCAGTGACGGCGGTGGTACAGATACGCAGTATTTT
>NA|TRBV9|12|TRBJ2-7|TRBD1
CASSGQGSEQYF
TGTGCCAGCAGCGGACAGGGTAGCGAGCAGTACTTC
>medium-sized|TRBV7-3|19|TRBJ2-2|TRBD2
CASSLTILGGSTNTGELFF
TGTGCCAGCAGCTTAACTATTCTTGGCGGGAGTACGAACACCGGGGAGCTGTTTTTT
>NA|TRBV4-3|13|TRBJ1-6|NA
CASSQEPSSPLHF
TGCGCCAGCAGCCAAGAACCTTCCTCACCCCTCCACTTT
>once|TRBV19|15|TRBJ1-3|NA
CASSPTTNSGNTIYF
TGTGCCAGTAGTCCTACAACAAACTCTGGAAACACCATATATTTT
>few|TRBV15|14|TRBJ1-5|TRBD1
CATSWGQNNQPQHF
TGTGCCACCAGCTGGGGACAGAACAATCAGCCCCAGCATTTT
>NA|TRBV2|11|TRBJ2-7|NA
CASRQLYEQYF
TGTGCCAGCCGACAGCTCTACGAGCAGTACTTC
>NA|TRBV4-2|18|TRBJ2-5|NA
CASSQEVYLRGVGETQYF
TGTGCCAGCAGCCAAGAAGTATATTTGCGGGGAGTCGGAGAGACCCAGTACTTC
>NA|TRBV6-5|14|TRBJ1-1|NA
CASSYEGGNTEAFF
TGTGCCAGCAGTTACGAAGGAGGAAACACTGAAGCTTTCTTT
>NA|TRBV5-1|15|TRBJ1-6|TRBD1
CASSLDRVRNSPLHF
TGCGCCAGCAGCCTTGACAGGGTGCGGAATTCACCCCTCCACTTT
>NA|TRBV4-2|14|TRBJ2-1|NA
CASSPGTVYNEQFF
TGTGCCAGCAGCCCGGGGACGGTTTACAATGAGCAGTTCTTC
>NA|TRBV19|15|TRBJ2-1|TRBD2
CASRTGGSQTNEQFF
TGTGCCAGTAGAACCGGCGGGAGTCAGACCAATGAGCAGTTCTTC
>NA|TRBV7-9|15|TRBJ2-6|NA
CASGRLGAGANVLTF
TGTGCCAGCGGTCGCCTGGGAGCTGGGGCCAACGTCCTGACTTTC
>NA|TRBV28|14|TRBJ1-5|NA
CASRTGVGNQPQHF
TGTGCCAGCAGGACGGGGGTTGGCAATCAGCCCCAGCATTTT
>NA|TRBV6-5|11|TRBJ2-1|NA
CASSYKYEQFF
TGTGCCAGCAGTTACAAGTATGAGCAGTTCTTC
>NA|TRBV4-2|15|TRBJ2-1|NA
CASSQDVSGLFEQFF
TGTGCCAGCAGCCAAGATGTTTCTGGATTATTTGAGCAGTTCTTC
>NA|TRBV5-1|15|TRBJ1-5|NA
CASSLAGGFGQPQHF
TGCGCCAGCAGCTTGGCCGGAGGGTTTGGTCAGCCCCAGCATTTT
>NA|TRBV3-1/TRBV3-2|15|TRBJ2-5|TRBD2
CASSKRTSGAETQYF
TGTGCCAGCAGCAAACGGACTAGCGGGGCTGAGACCCAGTACTTC
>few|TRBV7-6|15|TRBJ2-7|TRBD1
CASSLEGQGDSGQYF
TGTGCCAGCAGCTTAGAGGGACAGGGGGATTCGGGGCAGTACTTC
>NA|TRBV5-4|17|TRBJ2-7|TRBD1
CASSLGTGGSATYEQYF
TGTGCCAGCAGTCTCGGCACAGGGGGCTCTGCAACCTACGAGCAGTACTTC
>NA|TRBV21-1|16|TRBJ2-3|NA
CASSNGLSRRRDTQYF
TGTGCCAGCAGCAATGGGTTATCTAGGAGGCGGGATACGCAGTATTTT
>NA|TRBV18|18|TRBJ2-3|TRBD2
CASSLTSGTSGRTDTQYF
TGTGCCAGCTCACTCACCTCCGGGACTAGCGGCCGCACAGATACGCAGTATTTT
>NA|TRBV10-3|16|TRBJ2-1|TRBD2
CAISGYAGERQNEQFF
TGTGCCATCAGTGGTTACGCGGGAGAGAGACAGAATGAGCAGTTCTTC
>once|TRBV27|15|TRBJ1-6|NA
CASSFDAGVYSPLHF
TGTGCCAGCAGTTTTGACGCTGGGGTATATTCACCCCTCCACTTT
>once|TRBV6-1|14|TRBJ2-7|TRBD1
CASSEAGGKYEQYF
TGTGCCAGCAGTGAAGCAGGGGGCAAATACGAGCAGTACTTC
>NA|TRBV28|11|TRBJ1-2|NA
CATGGNYGYTF
TGTGCCACTGGGGGGAACTATGGCTACACCTTC
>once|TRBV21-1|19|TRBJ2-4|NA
CASSKEKGRDILAKNIQYF
TGTGCCAGCAGCAAAGAAAAGGGTAGGGACATACTAGCCAAAAACATTCAGTACTTC
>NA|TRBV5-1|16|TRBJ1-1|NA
CASSRRRQEGITEAFF
TGCGCCAGCAGCCGTCGAAGACAGGAGGGAATCACTGAAGCTTTCTTT
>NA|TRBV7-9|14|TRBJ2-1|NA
CASSLTLGYNEQFF
TGTGCCAGCAGCTTAACGCTCGGTTACAATGAGCAGTTCTTC
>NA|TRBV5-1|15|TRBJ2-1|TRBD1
CASSFGQGARNEQFF
TGCGCCAGCAGCTTCGGACAGGGGGCTAGGAATGAGCAGTTCTTC